This TCR beta chain was retrieved from a study of control samples from healthy donors and cancer patients. Here immunoSEQ multiplex PCR was the method, and the copy in TCRdb shows in-frame clones only, minus some. Among 60,000 to 75,000 clones, 87% were seen once, and the ten largest hold 2% to 2.5%. CDR3 size: 15 residues. CDR1 and CDR2 (germline): SGHNT, YYREEE (reference sequence). Trimming removed 3 bases at V and 5 bases at J, with 17 bases between. The count of this clone is one. The receptor was derived from a woman between 45 and 65 years old with head and neck cancer. Sequenced input: PBMCs. This rearrangement joins TRBV5-4 to TRBJ2-5; D remains ambiguous. CDR3 protein: CASSSEANRLETQYF. The CDR3 coding sequence is TGTGCCAGCAGCTCCGAGGCCAACCGTCTCGAGACCCAGTACTTC.